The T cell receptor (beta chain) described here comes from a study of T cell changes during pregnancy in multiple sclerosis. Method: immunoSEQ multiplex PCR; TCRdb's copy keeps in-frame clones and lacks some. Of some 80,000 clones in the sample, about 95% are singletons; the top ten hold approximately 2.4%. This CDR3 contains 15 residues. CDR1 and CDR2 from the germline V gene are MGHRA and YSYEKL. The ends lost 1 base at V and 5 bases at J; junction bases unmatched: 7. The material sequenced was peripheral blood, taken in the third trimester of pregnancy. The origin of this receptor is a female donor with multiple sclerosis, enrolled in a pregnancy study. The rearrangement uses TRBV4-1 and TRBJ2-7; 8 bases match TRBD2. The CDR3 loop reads CASSQAGGGTHEQYF. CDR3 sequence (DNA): TGCGCCAGCAGCCAAGCGGGCGGGGGGACCCACGAGCAGTACTTC.